The rows below give T cell receptor beta chains drawn from one sample of a study of cytomegalovirus exposure and HLA in healthy donors. Sequencing was performed with immunoSEQ multiplex PCR; in TCRdb, only in-frame clones are kept and a portion is missing. The sample holds about 230,000 clones, approximately 82% seen once. Source material: PBMCs. These receptors originate from a woman aged 40 to 49 in good health and CMV-seronegative. Each CDR3 is given with its conserved first and last residue. The D gene is left open where the match is weak. Not every row has a clone size; where given, it reads once, few, many or a size class.

clone size: NA; V gene: TRBV7-9; D gene: TRBD1; J gene: TRBJ1-1; CDR3 DNA: TGTGCCAGCAGCTTACGGGACAGGGTGAACACTGAAGCTTTCTTT; CDR3 protein: CASSLRDRVNTEAFF
clone size: NA; V gene: TRBV6-1; D gene: NA; J gene: TRBJ1-3; CDR3 DNA: TGTGCCAGCAGCCAAATTCTGGGGCAAGACACCATATATTTT; CDR3 protein: CASSQILGQDTIYF
clone size: NA; V gene: TRBV7-2; D gene: NA; J gene: TRBJ2-6; CDR3 DNA: TGTGCCAGCAGCTTCCCCACAGGCTCCGGGGCCAACGTCCTGACTTTC; CDR3 protein: CASSFPTGSGANVLTF
clone size: NA; V gene: TRBV11-2; D gene: NA; J gene: TRBJ1-6; CDR3 DNA: TGTGCCAGCAGCAGAGCCAGCGGAGCAGTTCTCAATTCACCCCTCCACTTT; CDR3 protein: CASSRASGAVLNSPLHF
clone size: few; V gene: TRBV5-4; D gene: NA; J gene: TRBJ1-1; CDR3 DNA: TGTGCCAGCAGGCAACAGAATGAGAACACTGAAGCTTTCTTT; CDR3 protein: CASRQQNENTEAFF
clone size: NA; V gene: TRBV2; D gene: NA; J gene: TRBJ2-3; CDR3 DNA: TGTGCCAGCAGACAGAGTTTCCCCACAGATACGCAGTATTTT; CDR3 protein: CASRQSFPTDTQYF
clone size: NA; V gene: TRBV5-1; D gene: NA; J gene: TRBJ1-4; CDR3 DNA: TGCGCCAGCAGCTTGGAGGGAGGGACTAATGAAAAACTGTTTTTT; CDR3 protein: CASSLEGGTNEKLFF
clone size: NA; V gene: TRBV7-2; D gene: NA; J gene: TRBJ1-4; CDR3 DNA: TGTGCCAGCAGCTCTCCCAGTCTGGGCCGGGAAAAACTGTTTTTT; CDR3 protein: CASSSPSLGREKLFF
clone size: NA; V gene: TRBV29-1; D gene: TRBD1; J gene: TRBJ2-2; CDR3 DNA: TGCAGCGCCCTTGGACAGGGGGTCGGGGAGCTGTTTTTT; CDR3 protein: CSALGQGVGELFF
clone size: few; V gene: TRBV5-1; D gene: NA; J gene: TRBJ1-2; CDR3 DNA: TGCGCCAGCAGCTTGCCGAAGGGATCGGACTTTAACTATGGCTACACCTTC; CDR3 protein: CASSLPKGSDFNYGYTF
clone size: NA; V gene: TRBV6-1; D gene: TRBD1; J gene: TRBJ1-5; CDR3 DNA: TGTGCCAGTACAGGGGGCGCGGGTCAGCCCCAGCATTTT; CDR3 protein: CASTGGAGQPQHF
clone size: NA; V gene: TRBV29-1; D gene: TRBD1; J gene: TRBJ2-7; CDR3 DNA: TGCAGCGTTTACCGACAGGGTGGCCCCTACGAGCAGTACTTC; CDR3 protein: CSVYRQGGPYEQYF
clone size: NA; V gene: TRBV10-3; D gene: TRBD1; J gene: TRBJ1-3; CDR3 DNA: TGTGCCATCAAACCCGGGACAGGGAGCTCTGGAAACACCATATATTTT; CDR3 protein: CAIKPGTGSSGNTIYF
clone size: NA; V gene: TRBV11-2; D gene: NA; J gene: TRBJ2-5; CDR3 DNA: TGTGCCAGCAGCACAGGCATCCGGTCCCAAGAGACCCAGTACTTC; CDR3 protein: CASSTGIRSQETQYF
clone size: NA; V gene: TRBV2; D gene: TRBD2; J gene: TRBJ2-1; CDR3 DNA: TGTGCCAGCATAGATTTGACTAGCGGGGGGCCAGGTGAGCAGTTCTTC; CDR3 protein: CASIDLTSGGPGEQFF
clone size: NA; V gene: TRBV25-1; D gene: NA; J gene: TRBJ1-3; CDR3 DNA: TGTGCCAGCAGTGCCGCAGGGTCTGGAAACACCATATATTTT; CDR3 protein: CASSAAGSGNTIYF
clone size: NA; V gene: TRBV6-5; D gene: NA; J gene: TRBJ2-1; CDR3 DNA: TGTGCCAGCAGCTTCACAGGGAGCGCCTACAATGAGCAGTTCTTC; CDR3 protein: CASSFTGSAYNEQFF
clone size: NA; V gene: TRBV30; D gene: TRBD1; J gene: TRBJ1-2; CDR3 DNA: TGTGCCTGGAGTATGGACAGGTCGGGAGATGGCTACACCTTC; CDR3 protein: CAWSMDRSGDGYTF
clone size: NA; V gene: TRBV7-9; D gene: NA; J gene: TRBJ2-7; CDR3 DNA: TGTGCCAGCAGCTTGGGGCCCTCCTACGAGCAGTACTTC; CDR3 protein: CASSLGPSYEQYF
clone size: NA; V gene: TRBV12-2; D gene: NA; J gene: TRBJ1-5; CDR3 DNA: TGTGCGACTAAGGACAGGGCCCGGCGGACGTCCCAGCATTTT; CDR3 protein: CATKDRARRTSQHF
clone size: NA; V gene: TRBV6-1; D gene: NA; J gene: TRBJ1-5; CDR3 DNA: TGTGCCAGCAGTGAAACTTTTAACAGGGCGGATTTT; CDR3 protein: CASSETFNRADF
clone size: NA; V gene: TRBV5-1; D gene: TRBD1; J gene: TRBJ2-3; CDR3 DNA: TGCGCCAGCAGCGAAGGACAGGTCACCACAGATACGCAGTATTTT; CDR3 protein: CASSEGQVTTDTQYF
clone size: few; V gene: TRBV5-1; D gene: TRBD1; J gene: TRBJ1-1; CDR3 DNA: TGCGCCAGCAGCTACAGGGGGCAAGGCACTGAAGCTTTCTTT; CDR3 protein: CASSYRGQGTEAFF
clone size: many; V gene: TRBV5-5; D gene: TRBD1; J gene: TRBJ2-7; CDR3 DNA: TGTGCCAGCAGCTTGGGACAGGGGATCCACGAGCAGTACTTC; CDR3 protein: CASSLGQGIHEQYF
clone size: NA; V gene: TRBV18; D gene: NA; J gene: TRBJ2-3; CDR3 DNA: TGTGCCAGCTCATTACGACTAGAAAGCACAGATACGCAGTATTTT; CDR3 protein: CASSLRLESTDTQYF
clone size: NA; V gene: TRBV27; D gene: NA; J gene: TRBJ2-7; CDR3 DNA: TGTGCCAGCAGGCGACAGGTAGGGCTTTACGAGCAGTACTTC; CDR3 protein: CASRRQVGLYEQYF
clone size: once; V gene: TRBV15; D gene: NA; J gene: TRBJ2-2; CDR3 DNA: TGTGCCACCAGCAGAGAGTCGGAGGACGGGGAGCTGTTTTTT; CDR3 protein: CATSRESEDGELFF
clone size: once; V gene: TRBV11-3; D gene: NA; J gene: TRBJ1-1; CDR3 DNA: TGTGCCAGCACCCCCGGCAGGTCTAACACTGAAGCTTTCTTT; CDR3 protein: CASTPGRSNTEAFF
clone size: NA; V gene: TRBV28; D gene: TRBD1; J gene: TRBJ1-1; CDR3 DNA: TGTGCCAGCAGTCTCTACCTGACAGGGGGCACTGAAGCTTTCTTT; CDR3 protein: CASSLYLTGGTEAFF
clone size: NA; V gene: TRBV18; D gene: NA; J gene: TRBJ2-6; CDR3 DNA: TGTGCCAGCTCACCATCTGCAGGGTTGTCTCTGAATCACAACGTCCTGACTTTC; CDR3 protein: CASSPSAGLSLNHNVLTF
clone size: NA; V gene: TRBV5-5; D gene: NA; J gene: TRBJ1-1; CDR3 DNA: TGTGCCAGCAGCTCACACGGGACTTCTGGAACTGAAGCTTTCTTT; CDR3 protein: CASSSHGTSGTEAFF
clone size: NA; V gene: TRBV7-3; D gene: TRBD1; J gene: TRBJ1-6; CDR3 DNA: TGTGCCAGCAGTGTGACAGGGGGCGGTTCACCCCTCCACTTT; CDR3 protein: CASSVTGGGSPLHF
clone size: NA; V gene: TRBV10-3; D gene: TRBD1; J gene: TRBJ1-1; CDR3 DNA: TGTGCCATCACTGAACAGCAGGGGGAGAACACTGAAGCTTTCTTT; CDR3 protein: CAITEQQGENTEAFF
clone size: NA; V gene: TRBV7-2; D gene: TRBD1; J gene: TRBJ1-2; CDR3 DNA: TGTGCCAGCAGCCCAACAGGGGTTAACTATGGCTACACCTTC; CDR3 protein: CASSPTGVNYGYTF
clone size: NA; V gene: TRBV5-1; D gene: NA; J gene: TRBJ1-5; CDR3 DNA: TGCGCCAGCAGCTTGGGGCCGAACAATCAGCCCCAGCATTTT; CDR3 protein: CASSLGPNNQPQHF
clone size: NA; V gene: TRBV5-1; D gene: NA; J gene: TRBJ2-7; CDR3 DNA: TGCGCCAGCAGCTTGGCCCTAGGAGCGGGTGATTACGAGCAGTACTTC; CDR3 protein: CASSLALGAGDYEQYF
clone size: NA; V gene: TRBV6-1; D gene: NA; J gene: TRBJ2-7; CDR3 DNA: TGTGCCAGCCTCAGGGGTGGCGCTTACGAGCAGTACTTC; CDR3 protein: CASLRGGAYEQYF
clone size: NA; V gene: TRBV5-1; D gene: TRBD1; J gene: TRBJ2-1; CDR3 DNA: TGCGCCAGCAGCTTGCGACAGGGGGACAGGGGTGAGCAGTTCTTC; CDR3 protein: CASSLRQGDRGEQFF
clone size: NA; V gene: TRBV2; D gene: TRBD2; J gene: TRBJ2-2; CDR3 DNA: TGTGCCAGCAGTGTTACTAGCGGGGGGCGCGGCGGGGAGCTGTTTTTT; CDR3 protein: CASSVTSGGRGGELFF
clone size: NA; V gene: TRBV30; D gene: TRBD1; J gene: TRBJ2-7; CDR3 DNA: TGTGCCTGGAGCCGGGACAGCTCCTACGAGCAGTACTTC; CDR3 protein: CAWSRDSSYEQYF
clone size: NA; V gene: TRBV11-3; D gene: NA; J gene: TRBJ2-7; CDR3 DNA: TGTGCCAGCAGCTTGAGGGACAACTACGAGCAGTACTTC; CDR3 protein: CASSLRDNYEQYF
clone size: once; V gene: TRBV15; D gene: NA; J gene: TRBJ1-6; CDR3 DNA: TGTGCCACCAGCAGAGAATCTCAAGAGAATTCACCCCTCCACTTT; CDR3 protein: CATSRESQENSPLHF
clone size: NA; V gene: TRBV2; D gene: NA; J gene: TRBJ1-1; CDR3 DNA: TGTGCCAGCAGTGACCGGGGAAGGGCCGTACTCGAAGCTTTCTTT; CDR3 protein: CASSDRGRAVLEAFF
clone size: NA; V gene: TRBV28; D gene: NA; J gene: TRBJ1-2; CDR3 DNA: TGTGCCAGCAGTTTATATTTTGCGGGGCAGGACTATGGCTACACCTTC; CDR3 protein: CASSLYFAGQDYGYTF
clone size: NA; V gene: TRBV6-1; D gene: NA; J gene: TRBJ2-1; CDR3 DNA: TGTGCCAGCCTGCGACAGCTTCAGAATGAGCAGTTCTTC; CDR3 protein: CASLRQLQNEQFF
clone size: NA; V gene: TRBV4-3; D gene: NA; J gene: TRBJ1-4; CDR3 DNA: TGCGCCAGCAGCCAAGTAGTAGGGAGAGAAAAACTGTTTTTT; CDR3 protein: CASSQVVGREKLFF
clone size: NA; V gene: TRBV9; D gene: TRBD1; J gene: TRBJ2-1; CDR3 DNA: TGTGCCAGCAGCGTAGAGGGGACAGGACAGTACAATGAGCAGTTCTTC; CDR3 protein: CASSVEGTGQYNEQFF
clone size: NA; V gene: TRBV5-5; D gene: NA; J gene: TRBJ2-1; CDR3 DNA: TGTGCCAGTTACCGTTCGGGGGAGGTTTGGTATGAGCAGTTCTTC; CDR3 protein: CASYRSGEVWYEQFF
clone size: few; V gene: TRBV6-1; D gene: NA; J gene: TRBJ1-4; CDR3 DNA: TGTGCCAGCAGTGAATTCGGAGGTGCAACTAATGAAAAACTGTTTTTT; CDR3 protein: CASSEFGGATNEKLFF
clone size: NA; V gene: TRBV15; D gene: NA; J gene: TRBJ1-4; CDR3 DNA: TGTGCCACCAGCAGAGATCAGGCAGGGGAAAAACTGTTTTTT; CDR3 protein: CATSRDQAGEKLFF
clone size: NA; V gene: TRBV6-5; D gene: NA; J gene: TRBJ2-7; CDR3 DNA: TGTGCCAGCAGTTACCCGACCCAGGGGTCGGGCGAGCAGTACTTC; CDR3 protein: CASSYPTQGSGEQYF
clone size: NA; V gene: TRBV4-1; D gene: NA; J gene: TRBJ2-7; CDR3 DNA: TGCGCCAGCAGCCCCCGCCTGGGCAGGGCGACCGCCTACGAGCAGTACTTC; CDR3 protein: CASSPRLGRATAYEQYF
clone size: NA; V gene: TRBV4-3; D gene: NA; J gene: TRBJ2-2; CDR3 DNA: TGCGCCAGCAGCCAAGCTGACGGGACACTTAACACCGGGGAGCTGTTTTTT; CDR3 protein: CASSQADGTLNTGELFF
clone size: NA; V gene: TRBV7-2; D gene: NA; J gene: TRBJ1-3; CDR3 DNA: TGTGCCAGCACCCCACAGGGCTCTGGAAACACCATATATTTT; CDR3 protein: CASTPQGSGNTIYF
clone size: once; V gene: TRBV7-2; D gene: NA; J gene: TRBJ1-1; CDR3 DNA: TGTGCCAGCAGCTTAGACACCCTAGAGAGCACTGAAGCTTTCTTT; CDR3 protein: CASSLDTLESTEAFF
clone size: NA; V gene: TRBV19; D gene: NA; J gene: TRBJ1-2; CDR3 DNA: TGTGCCAGTAGTAAGCCACCGGGACTCGGTACCTATGGCTACACCTTC; CDR3 protein: CASSKPPGLGTYGYTF
clone size: NA; V gene: TRBV6-4; D gene: TRBD2; J gene: TRBJ2-3; CDR3 DNA: TGTGCCAGCAGTGCTAGCGGGGGGGCCGATACGCAGTATTTT; CDR3 protein: CASSASGGADTQYF
clone size: NA; V gene: TRBV27; D gene: NA; J gene: TRBJ2-7; CDR3 DNA: TGTGCCAGCAGCCGTAGGACCGACAGCTCCTACGAGCAGTACTTC; CDR3 protein: CASSRRTDSSYEQYF
clone size: NA; V gene: TRBV7-2; D gene: TRBD1; J gene: TRBJ2-3; CDR3 DNA: TGTGCCAGCAGCTTAGCAGGGGGCGCATCAGATACGCAGTATTTT; CDR3 protein: CASSLAGGASDTQYF